This is a list of T cell receptor beta chains from one sample in a study of blood T cell repertoires in COVID-19. Sequencing used immunoSEQ multiplex PCR; TCRdb keeps in-frame clones, though not all of them. The table has 300,000 to 350,000 clones, 75% to 95% seen once. The sequenced sample consisted of peripheral blood. All receptors derive from a woman aged 25 to 39 with COVID-19, enrolled during active disease. The CDR3 runs from the conserved cysteine through the conserved F or W.

TRBV3-1/TRBV3-2 | CASSPSLGAGGYTF
TRBV28 | CASSLDSYEQYF
TRBV27 | CASSFDRGGSEAFF
TRBV28 | CASSLPSTGGHEQYF
TRBV6-5 | CASSHTGSSYNEQFF
TRBV5-1 | CASSLGQGLFGEQYF
TRBV27 | CASSRGQGSYRSYEQYF
TRBV5-1 | CASSLDPREETQYF
TRBV11-2 | CASTSGLDSYEQYF
TRBV11-3 | CASSLGRQQGRETQYF
TRBV19 | CASSISQAETQYF
TRBV18 | CASSPGRNEKLFF
TRBV6-5 | CASKRGPSIQETQYF
TRBV7-6 | CASSLRLAGGAWKTQYF
TRBV6-5 | CASSRTGGNEQFF
TRBV2 | CASSATSANTGELFF
TRBV28 | CASSFLDRAYYGYTF
TRBV24-1 | CATKGQGAYNEQFF
TRBV11-2 | CASSRGQLRDEQYF
TRBV29-1 | CSVVQGGTEAFF
TRBV6-5 | CASSLIRNTEAFF
TRBV5-8 | CASSLAGSLGSPLHF
TRBV6-5 | CASSLTQGTEAFF
TRBV28 | CASRTGGAYEQYF
TRBV27 | CASSFGEAGVYNEQFF
TRBV6-5 | CASSYDKVGNTEAFF
TRBV6-6 | CASSYSRTGNTEAFF
TRBV4-3 | CASSQVPGIPGQPEKETQYF